One TCR beta chain is described in this entry. No cognate antigen has been identified for it. It has no much larger one-base neighbor in the sample; base qualities were not kept. Other DNA sequences in the same sample also yield this CDR3. CD8 naive samples consisted of CD45RO-negative cells that were positively selected for CCR7, yielding a CD45RA+CCR7+ population without TemRA cells. Donors were healthy HIV-negative adults with no recently reported acute infections or vaccinations. Every donor was a Caucasian adult residing in Nashville, Tennessee, USA. Blood was obtained by leukapheresis, after which PBMCs were separated by Ficoll-Histopaque density gradient centrifugation and cryopreserved in liquid nitrogen vapor phase. Analytical flow cytometry was used to check the purity and quantity of every magnetically sorted T cell population. From each sorted fraction, genomic DNA was isolated and quantified by UV absorbance on a Nanodrop 2000c.

TCR CDR3 regions were amplified from genomic DNA by multiplex PCR using the deep immunoSEQ assay. Extracted genomic DNA from each cell subset was distributed evenly across all wells of several immunoSEQ 96-well plates, and each plate was treated as a replicate. For sorted subsets, roughly 190 ng of genomic DNA, equivalent to 25,000 to 35,000 T cell genomes, went into each replicate PCR. The purified libraries were quantified using a Qubit 3.0 fluorometer, sized with a Bioanalyzer 2100, and then quantified again using the KAPA Library Quantification kit. Every immunoSEQ 96-well plate was sequenced on a dedicated single-read 150-cycle Illumina NextSeq 550 flow cell. Under the source paper's analysis protocol: The immunoSEQ output contained only junctional sequences without quality scores, so filtering could not match that applied to full-length reads. To assign V/J genes and CDR3, sequences were annotated using PyIR, a Python wrapper for IgBLAST v1.9, with IMGT germline references. Reads with weak V/J assignments (E-value above 1e-6), missing CDR3, stop codons, out-of-frame junctions, or ambiguous translated residues were removed. A V3J clonotype was defined by an identical inferred V gene, J gene, and CDR3 amino acid sequence. To compute the percentage overlap between repertoires, the number of shared unique clonotypes was divided by the size of the smaller repertoire. Three approaches were used to assess repertoire richness: RTK rarefaction, the Chao1 estimator, and Recon v2.1 estimates of unobserved clonotypes. For all TCRbeta clonotypes obtained by the gDNA method from a handful of donors, generation probabilities were computed with OLGA. The table was pulled from immuneACCESS by TCRdb, which kept in-frame rearrangements only. Such tables lose some clones; where checked, under half of the loss comes from unresolved V genes, and the rest has no known cause. V, J and clone size are taken as reported in that table, and D and trimming were inferred from the DNA itself. The sample table holds about 1.9 million clones, of which about 93% were seen once. The top ten constitute 1.5% to 2% of the sample.

The data derive from a study of shared clonotypes between healthy human individuals (dated by TCRdb to about 2020). Background for the entire study: Three men and two women, aged 18 to 49 years, made up the cohort. Per donor, three plates each were used for CD4 naive and CD4 memory, two for CD8 naive, and one for CD8 memory. To estimate repertoire size and how much clonotype sharing occurs between individuals, the study deeply sequenced the blood TCR repertoires of about five healthy adults. To increase sequencing depth and limit assay-specific biases, TCR repertoire library preparation and sequencing were carried out by different laboratories using diverse techniques. Between about 0.9 and 8.9 billion PBMCs per donor were obtained by leukapheresis.

What the authors observed across the whole study: Even with the large sequencing depth, rarefaction of the sorted-subset datasets indicated that sequencing was incomplete. Compared with non-shared clonotypes, clonotypes shared by all four sorted-subset donors had higher generation probabilities. Pairwise subsampling led to the expectation that sequencing depth would affect the degree of clonotype sharing among donors. Because the study included only a small number of donors, the genetic and exposure-history diversity represented was limited. Naive subsets generally had larger estimated clonotype richness than memory subsets did. Sampling was restricted to blood, and TCR repertoires in tissues likely differ from the TCR repertoires found in blood. When several donors were compared, the shared fraction of clonotypes was about 5.2% for naive CD4, more than 3% for naive CD8, more than 2% for memory CD4, and 0.35% to 0.5% for memory CD8.

The germline V gene (reference sequence) yields LNHDA for CDR1 and SQIVND for CDR2. Measured from the cysteine to the phenylalanine, the CDR3 is 14 residues long. Only the CDR3 DNA is retained, 42 bases long and in frame from the first base. V and J lose 1 base and 0 bases, and a span of 7 bases separates them. The TCR was taken from a man aged 18 to 30 in good health. Some clones in this sample may be carry-over from other donors' samples. The sample was naive CD8+ T cells from PBMCs. The cell subset or site label corresponds to: CD45RA+CCR7+. The chain joins TRBV19 to TRBJ2-7; the D assignment is uncertain and may be TRBD1 or TRBD2, with 5 bases supporting each. The bases are TGTGCCAGTAGTATAGCAGGGAGCTCCTACGAGCAGTACTTC. It translates as CASSIAGSSYEQYF.